This TCR beta chain was profiled in a study of monozygotic twins with inflammatory bowel disease. Study conclusions and caveats: Backing was not found for a single strong signal or clonotype associated with IBD.

Through template switching, UMIs that included a 6-nucleotide sample barcode were added. TCRdb reanalyzed the 5' RACE reads and collapses them to one entry per CDR3 protein, without DNA. This sample's clone table lists about 330,000 distinct CDR3 sequences. The CDR3 has 15 residues. CDR1 DFQATT and CDR2 SNEGSKA come from the germline V gene (reference sequence). With respect to this clonotype: Its antigen is currently unknown.

This clonotype originated in a human donor with ulcerative colitis or Crohn's disease, or a healthy co-twin of an affected twin (not recorded which). Sequencing used blood. V usage is TRBV20-1 and J usage is TRBJ2-1. This CDR3 reads CSARILGVPYNEQFF.